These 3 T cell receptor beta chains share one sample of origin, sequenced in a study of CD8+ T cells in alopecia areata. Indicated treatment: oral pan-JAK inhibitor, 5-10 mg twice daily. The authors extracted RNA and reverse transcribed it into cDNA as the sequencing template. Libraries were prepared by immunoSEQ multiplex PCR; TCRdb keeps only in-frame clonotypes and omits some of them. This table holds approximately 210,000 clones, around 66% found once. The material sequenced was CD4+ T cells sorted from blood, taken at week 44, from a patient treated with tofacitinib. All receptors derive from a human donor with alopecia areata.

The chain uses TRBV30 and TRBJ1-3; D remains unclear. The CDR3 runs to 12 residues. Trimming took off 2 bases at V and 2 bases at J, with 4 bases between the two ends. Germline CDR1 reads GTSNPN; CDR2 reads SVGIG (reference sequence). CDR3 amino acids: CAWSLPGNTIYF. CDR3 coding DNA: TGTGCCTGGAGTCTACCTGGAAACACCATATATTTT.

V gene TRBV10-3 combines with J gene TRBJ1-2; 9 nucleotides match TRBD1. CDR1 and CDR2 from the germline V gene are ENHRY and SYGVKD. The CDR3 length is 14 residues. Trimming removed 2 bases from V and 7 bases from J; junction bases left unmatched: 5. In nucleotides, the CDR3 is TGTGCCATCAGTGAGAAGGGACAGGGTAGTGGCTACACCTTC. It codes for CAISEKGQGSGYTF.

The CDR3 loop reads CASSQVVNPTASGANVLTF. CDR3 DNA: TGCGCCAGCAGCCAAGTCGTAAATCCGACGGCATCTGGGGCCAACGTCCTGACTTTC. The V call is TRBV4-1, the J call TRBJ2-6, with D unclear. The CDR3 totals 19 residues. From germline, CDR1 is MGHRA and CDR2 YSYEKL. V lost 1 base and J 1 base, leaving 17 bases between the germline ends.